These T cell receptor beta chains were read from a single sample in a study of identical twins. TCRdb called the 5' RACE reads again in MiXCR, with one record for every CDR3 protein. The table lists around 370,000 distinct CDR3 sequences, approximately 8.7% of them singletons, with approximately 9.3% in the top ten. Sequencing was carried out using naive T cells sorted from blood. These receptors came from a woman aged 50 to 60 in good health. Each CDR3 is given with its conserved first and last residue. Each record gives: V gene, D gene, clone size, J gene, CDR3 DNA, CDR3 protein. The D gene is left open where the match is weak. Not all rows give a size; the values are once, few, many and, for expanded clones, a class.

TRBV5-6	TRBD1	few	TRBJ2-5	TGTGCCAGCAGCCCGACAGGGGGTACTAGCCTACAAGAGACCCAGTACTTC	CASSPTGGTSLQETQYF
TRBV24-1	.	few	TRBJ1-1	TGTGCCACCAGTGATCCCGGGAACCCGGAAGCTTTCTTT	CATSDPGNPEAFF
TRBV3-1	.	.	TRBJ2-1	TGTGCCAGCAGCCGGGAGTATGTGAAGTTCTTC	CASSREYVKFF
TRBV27	TRBD2	.	TRBJ2-1	TGTGCCAGCAAAGTGAGAAGCGGGAGGTCGGAGGAGCAGTTCTTC	CASKVRSGRSEEQFF
TRBV12-3/TRBV12-4	.	few	TRBJ2-3	TGTGCCAGTAAGGGTCTTTTAGACGGCACAGATACGCAGTATTTT	CASKGLLDGTDTQYF
TRBV2	.	.	TRBJ1-4	TGTGCCAGCGGTCGTAGAACAACTAATGAAAAACTGTTTTTT	CASGRRTTNEKLFF
TRBV6-6	.	.	TRBJ2-7	TGTGCCAGCAGAGATAATGAACTCTACGAGCAGTACTTC	CASRDNELYEQYF
TRBV7-2	.	.	TRBJ1-3	TGTGCCAGCAGCTTATTCGCCAGGAACTCTGGAAACACCATATATTTT	CASSLFARNSGNTIYF
TRBV27	TRBD2	.	TRBJ2-7	TGTGCCAGCGGCGGTAGCGGGACTACTACCTACGAGCAGTACTTC	CASGGSGTTTYEQYF
TRBV20-1	.	many	TRBJ2-3	TGCAGTGCTAGACAGCAGTCCGCAGATACGCAGTATTTT	CSARQQSADTQYF
TRBV7-9	.	.	TRBJ2-5	TGTGCCAGCAGCCTTGGTGGGGGGCTGGAGACCCAGTACTTC	CASSLGGGLETQYF
TRBV7-3	.	.	TRBJ2-6	TGTGCCAGCAGCTCCAACGCCTCACCCTCTGGGGCCAACGTCCTGACTTTC	CASSSNASPSGANVLTF
TRBV3-1	TRBD2	.	TRBJ2-5	TGTGCCAGCAGCCAAGGCCAATTACTAGCGGCTCGACGGGAGGGCCAAGAGACCCAGTACTTC	CASSQGQLLAARREGQETQYF
TRBV25-1	.	many	TRBJ1-1	TGTGCCAGCAGTGAATCTCGGCGGAACACTGAAGCTTTCTTT	CASSESRRNTEAFF
TRBV5-1	.	few	TRBJ2-3	TGCGCCAGCAGCTTTAGCACCACAGATACGCAGTATTTT	CASSFSTTDTQYF
TRBV7-2	TRBD1	.	TRBJ2-1	TGTGCCAGCAGCCTTACGTGGGGCGACAGGGTTGAGCAGTTCTTC	CASSLTWGDRVEQFF
TRBV11-2	.	.	TRBJ2-5	TGTGCCAGCAGCCAGAGCCGTTTGGCCCAGTACTTC	CASSQSRLAQYF
TRBV11-2	.	.	TRBJ2-3	TGTGCCAGCAGCTTAGTAGTGACTGGAACCGATACGCAGTATTTT	CASSLVVTGTDTQYF
TRBV11-3	TRBD2	few	TRBJ2-5	TGTGCCAGCAGCTATGGACTAGCGGGAGTAGAACAAGAGACCCAGTACTTC	CASSYGLAGVEQETQYF
TRBV5-1	.	.	TRBJ2-1	TGCGCCAGCAGCTTGGTATTGAGCTCTGGGCAGTTCTTC	CASSLVLSSGQFF
TRBV29-1	.	few	TRBJ2-2	TGCAGCGTTGTCCCAGCAGCGACCGGGGAGCTGTTTTTT	CSVVPAATGELFF
TRBV29-1	.	many	TRBJ2-1	TGCAGCGCAGACAGGCCTACCTACAATGAGCAGTTCTTC	CSADRPTYNEQFF
TRBV7-8	.	few	TRBJ2-1	TGTGCCAGCAGCTTAGCGGTGGGGAGCTCCTACAATGAGCAGTTCTTC	CASSLAVGSSYNEQFF
TRBV5-1	TRBD2	.	TRBJ2-1	TGCGCCAGCAGCCTCGCCGGGGAGGGCGGCGGTGAGCAGTTCTTC	CASSLAGEGGGEQFF
TRBV15	.	.	TRBJ1-5	TGTGCCACCAGCAGAACAGGGACGGGGGATCAGCCCCAGCATTTT	CATSRTGTGDQPQHF
TRBV5-1	TRBD2	.	TRBJ2-7	TGCGCCAGCAGCCCTTTCGGGGAGGGCGAGCAGTACTTC	CASSPFGEGEQYF
TRBV15	.	many	TRBJ2-1	TGTGCCACCAGCAGGTCAGTCCGATTAGAGCAGGGACCCGAGCAGTTCTTC	CATSRSVRLEQGPEQFF
TRBV28	.	few	TRBJ2-5	TGTGCCAGCAGCCACGATCCCCTATCTCGAGAAGAGACCCAGTACTTC	CASSHDPLSREETQYF
TRBV7-9	TRBD2	few	TRBJ2-3	TGTGCCAGCAGCCCCTCGGCGCGACTAGCGGGAGGGCCAGGCACAGATACGCAGTATTTT	CASSPSARLAGGPGTDTQYF
TRBV18	.	few	TRBJ2-4	TGTGTCAGCTCACTGACACAGGGAGAGGGAGCCAAAAACATTCAGTACTTC	CVSSLTQGEGAKNIQYF
TRBV5-1	TRBD1	few	TRBJ2-3	TGCGCCAGCAGCACACAGGGGGGTACGCAGTATTTT	CASSTQGGTQYF
TRBV30	.	.	TRBJ2-2	TGTGCCTACCCGGCCACCGGGGAGCTGTTTTTT	CAYPATGELFF
TRBV20-1	.	many	TRBJ2-3	TGCAGTGCTAGTCGCGGGGTGGATACGCAGTATTTT	CSASRGVDTQYF
TRBV29-1	TRBD1	.	TRBJ1-1	TGCAGCGTTTACCAGAACAGGGGCCGGGGCACTGAAGCTTTCTTT	CSVYQNRGRGTEAFF
TRBV20-1	.	.	TRBJ1-2	TGCAGTGCAGACATCGATGGCTACACCTTC	CSADIDGYTF
TRBV7-9	.	few	TRBJ1-2	TGTGCCAGCAGCTTAGTGATTGGCGGCTATGGCTACACCTTC	CASSLVIGGYGYTF
TRBV5-1	.	.	TRBJ1-2	TGCGCCAGCAGCGCGCTGACAGACAGGTCAAACTATGGCTACACCTTC	CASSALTDRSNYGYTF
TRBV5-5	TRBD1	.	TRBJ2-2	TGTGCCAGCAGCTTGTGGACAGGAAACACCGGGGAGCTGTTTTTT	CASSLWTGNTGELFF
TRBV5-6	.	many	TRBJ2-5	TGTGCCAGCAGCCATCGGGGGCCGGGACAAGAGACCCAGTACTTC	CASSHRGPGQETQYF
TRBV2	.	.	TRBJ1-1	TGTGCCAGCAGTGAATCGGGACTGTACACTGAAGCTTTCTTT	CASSESGLYTEAFF
TRBV12-3/TRBV12-4	.	.	TRBJ2-7	TGTGCCAGCAGTTCCCCCCCCAGGTGGCACGAGCAGTACTTC	CASSSPPRWHEQYF
TRBV6-5	TRBD1	few	TRBJ2-1	TGTGCCAGCAGTTACTCCAGGACAGGGGTGTTCAATGAGCAGTTCTTC	CASSYSRTGVFNEQFF
TRBV14	.	few	TRBJ2-7	TGTGCCAGCAGCCAAGAGGGGAACGTGGGCGAGCAGTACTTC	CASSQEGNVGEQYF
TRBV11-1	TRBD2	many	TRBJ2-7	TGTGCCAGCAGCTTAGCCGGGGGGAGCTCCTACGAGCAGTACTTC	CASSLAGGSSYEQYF
TRBV2	.	.	TRBJ2-1	TGTGCCAGCAGTGAAAGTCCCTTCTACGAGGGAGAGCAGTTCTTC	CASSESPFYEGEQFF
TRBV20-1	TRBD2	many	TRBJ2-1	TGCAGTGCTAGAGAAATAACCGCAATTGGACTAGCGGGAGTCTACAATGAGCAGTTCTTC	CSAREITAIGLAGVYNEQFF
TRBV18	.	.	TRBJ1-5	TGTGCCAGCTCACCACTTTCAGTGGCGACAGTGAGCAATCAGCCCCAGCATTTT	CASSPLSVATVSNQPQHF
TRBV20-1	TRBD1	few	TRBJ1-2	TGCAGTGCTAGAGGACGGACAGGTGTTGGCTACACCTTC	CSARGRTGVGYTF